This TCR beta chain was sequenced in a study of human thymus T cells. There are 15 residues in the CDR3. Trimming took 4 bases from V and 6 from J; bases not matched to a gene: 7. Per the germline V gene, CDR1 is SGHNT and CDR2 is YYREEE (reference sequence). Sequenced by immunoSEQ multiplex PCR; TCRdb stores in-frame clones only, minus some. The sample yields roughly 120,000 clones, around 94% seen once. Thymus tissue was removed during corrective cardiac surgery. It was healthy Finnish infants having corrective surgery for congenital heart defects who were the donors. A remark on this clone: Its antigen is as yet unknown.

Study outcomes and limitations: Within thymic and blood repertoires, V and J gene usage appeared to be biased. There were highly overlapping thymic repertoires among unrelated individuals, as related research reported.

The receptor was derived from a boy less than two years old with a congenital heart defect but otherwise immunologically healthy. Sequencing was performed on thymus tissue. The rearrangement links TRBV5-4 to TRBJ1-1, with 12 bases lining up with TRBD1. CDR3 nucleotide sequence: TGTGCCAGCAGCCGGGACAGGGGGCGATCCTCTGAAGCTTTCTTT. Protein product: CASSRDRGRSSEAFF.